This TCR beta chain was found in a study of shared clonotypes between healthy human individuals. Study results and limitations: Clonotypes shared by all four sorted-subset donors had higher generation probabilities than non-shared clonotypes.

Only CD45RO-negative cells positively selected for CCR7 counted as naive CD8 cells, so terminally differentiated effector memory CD45RA+ cells were excluded. As to this clone: The antigen remains undetermined.

The CDR3 runs to 14 residues. Germline values: CDR1 MGHRA, CDR2 YSYEKL. V lost 4 bases to trimming and J lost 3 bases, with 13 bases between them. In replicate PCRs of sorted subsets, 150 to 200 ng DNA, tens of thousands of T cell genomes, was used. The protocol was immunoSEQ multiplex PCR, while the TCRdb copy is restricted to in-frame clones and leaves out a portion. The data show more than 600,000 clones, with roughly nine tenths seen just once and approximately 22% held by the top ten. Sample: naive CD8+ T cells sorted from blood. This receptor was obtained from a man aged 30 to 45 in good health. The chain couples TRBV4-1 to TRBJ2-7; D gene unclear. The CDR3 sequence: CASSPPSPGYEQYF. CDR3 bases: TGCGCCAGCAGCCCTCCTTCGCCCGGCTACGAGCAGTACTTC.